The clone carrying this T cell receptor (beta chain) was observed a few times. Its antigen is as yet unknown. Clones were read by immunoSEQ multiplex PCR, and TCRdb kept only the in-frame ones, dropping some. The table has several thousand clones, approximately 70% seen once; the top ten hold roughly 8%. These data originate in a study of high-grade serous ovarian cancer treatment subgroups. The study, taken as a whole, reports: Repertoire analysis covered CDR3 alone, not CDR1 or CDR2. TCR relatedness rose with neoantigen level and trended with mutation load.

Losses at the gene ends were 9 bases for V and 8 bases for J; bases not matched to a gene: 9. The CDR3 length is 13 residues. From germline, CDR1 is LNHDA and CDR2 SQIVND (reference sequence). Tumor samples were obtained before definitive surgery or chemotherapy. The chain combines TRBV19 with TRBJ1-2; 10 bases are a match to TRBD1. The material sequenced was tumor tissue. This TCR came from a human donor with high-grade serous ovarian cancer. CDR3 nucleotides: TGTGCCAGCCTTGGGGACAGGGGAAAAGGCTACACCTTC. Amino acids: CASLGDRGKGYTF. Filled out from reference TRBV19 and TRBJ1-2, the complete variable domain reads DGGITQSPKYLFRKEGQNVTLSCEQNLNHDAMYWYRQDPGQGLRLIYYSQIVNDFQKGDIAEGYSVSREKKESFPLTVTSAQKNPTAFYLCASLGDRGKGYTFGSGTRLTVV.